This is a list of T cell receptor beta chains from one sample in a study of vaccination and CD4 T cells after COVID-19. TCRdb reanalysed the PCR reads using MiXCR and keeps one entry per CDR3 protein. This table holds approximately 6,700 distinct CDR3 sequences, around 45% found once. Their antigen targets remain unknown. Input material: CD4+ T cells from blood, cultured in vitro. Receptors were obtained from a human donor who had recovered from COVID-19. CDR3s include the opening cysteine and the closing phenylalanine or tryptophan.

j_call cdr3_length v_call cdr3_aa
TRBJ1-6 14 TRBV7-3 CASSFSGINSPLHF
TRBJ1-5 14 TRBV15 CATSRAAALYTQHF
TRBJ2-2 12 TRBV28 CKSRTTTGELFF
TRBJ2-6 17 TRBV6-5 CASSSRDGYSGANVLTF
TRBJ1-6 13 TRBV30 CAWNRDTSSPLHF
TRBJ2-1 15 TRBV12-3/TRBV12-4 CASSLAGRAGDEQFF
TRBJ2-7 17 TRBV6-5 CASSSRAPSGEGVEQYF
TRBJ2-3 16 TRBV19 CASTSSGGAGTDTQYF
TRBJ2-3 16 TRBV29-1 CSVGGLAEWGTDTQYF
TRBJ2-3 17 TRBV20-1 CSARGGLAGLGRDTQYF
TRBJ2-1 16 TRBV7-2 CASSLFRQPNYNEQFF
TRBJ2-5 13 TRBV20-1 CSAGTSGGETQYF
TRBJ1-5 15 TRBV27 CASSLSRWSNQPQHF
TRBJ1-6 15 TRBV14 CASSQQGTYNSPLHF
TRBJ2-7 12 TRBV11-3 CASSSESYEQYF
TRBJ1-6 12 TRBV7-9 CASKADNSPLHF
TRBJ2-5 16 TRBV4-3 CASSQEGAYLGETQYF
TRBJ1-2 13 TRBV2 CASSVDRGYGYTF